Each of the 5 T cell receptor beta chains below was sequenced from the same sample in a study of cytomegalovirus exposure and HLA in healthy donors (dated 2017 in TCRdb). The library was prepared using the immunoSEQ multiplex PCR assay. A mixture of 60 forward primers for TCR Vbeta segments and 13 reverse primers for TCR Jbeta segments was used in the multiplex PCR. As stored in TCRdb, this immuneACCESS dataset retains in-frame rearrangements with V and J assigned. A fraction of the clones does not appear; measured against another copy, unresolved V genes explain less than half of the discrepancy, and the remainder lacks a known reason. The sample table records 60,000 to 70,000 clones; roughly 76% of these occur just once. Of the sample, over 7% is held by the ten largest clones. Material for sequencing was PBMCs. These receptors were collected from a man between 60 and 70 years old in good health and CMV-seropositive.

This clone showed up just once. The genes are TRBV7-9 and TRBJ2-5; D possibly corresponds to TRBD1 (5 bases). Trimming took off 6 bases at V and 1 base at J, with 9 bases between the two ends. The CDR3 is 13 residues long. The V gene's germline CDR1 is SEHNR and CDR2 FQNEAQ (reference sequence). The CDR3 is CASSFQGQETQYF. The CDR3 coding sequence is TGTGCCAGCAGTTTTCAGGGCCAAGAGACCCAGTACTTC.

The V call is TRBV5-5, the J call TRBJ2-6, with TRBD1 matching 8 bases. Losses at the gene ends were 4 bases for V and 2 bases for J; bases not matched to a gene: 2. CDR3 size: 15 residues. Germline assignment: CDR1 SGHKS and CDR2 YYEKEE (reference sequence). The CDR3 loop is CASSIQGAGANVLTF. CDR3 nucleotides: TGTGCCAGCAGCATACAGGGGGCTGGGGCCAACGTCCTGACTTTC.

The gene calls are TRBV11-2 and TRBJ2-7; 12 bases map to TRBD2. Germline CDR1 reads SGHAT; CDR2 reads FQNNGV. The CDR3 is 18 amino acids. With 8 bases clipped from V and 0 bases from J, the junction kept 14 bases outside the gene matches. In nucleotides, the CDR3 is TGTGCCAGCTCACGGACTAGCGGGGAATTTTCGGACTCCTACGAGCAGTACTTC. Its translation: CASSRTSGEFSDSYEQYF.

The J gene is TRBJ1-5, the V gene TRBV6-1, with 7 bases identical to TRBD1. After removal of 3 bases from V and 0 bases from J, the junction contained 8 bases not matched to a gene. The germline CDR1 and CDR2 sequences are MNHNS and SASEGT. The CDR3 is 17 residues long. CDR3 in DNA: TGTGCCAGCAGTGATTGGACAGGAACCGATAGCAATCAGCCCCAGCATTTT. It translates to CASSDWTGTDSNQPQHF.

V gene TRBV4-1 combines with J gene TRBJ2-7, with D tentatively TRBD2 (5 bases). The length of the CDR3 is 15 residues. Germline V gene data show CDR1 as MGHRA and CDR2 as YSYEKL. Trimming removed 0 bases at V and 2 bases at J, with 11 bases between. The CDR3 sequence: CASSQDTSNTYEQYF. In DNA, the CDR3 is TGCGCCAGCAGCCAAGATACTAGTAATACCTACGAGCAGTACTTC.